This note documents a single T cell receptor beta chain sequence. This entry comes from a study of T cell changes during pregnancy in multiple sclerosis. Per the germline V gene, CDR1 is LNHDA and CDR2 is SQIVND (reference sequence). CDR3 length: 13 residues. Trimming removed 1 base from V and 2 bases from J, with 5 bases in between. Only in-frame clones appear in the TCRdb table, and some are missing; sequencing was by immunoSEQ multiplex PCR. The repertoire holds about 30,000 clones, with around 89% as singletons. The V and J genes are TRBV19 and TRBJ1-2; D is unclear. Source: CD4+ T cells from peripheral blood mononuclear cells, taken in the first trimester of pregnancy. The receptor was derived from a female donor in good health, enrolled as a control in a pregnancy study. The CDR3 spells CASSIALNYGYTF. CDR3 bases: TGTGCCAGTAGTATAGCACTGAACTATGGCTACACCTTC.